The present T cell receptor (beta chain) was sequenced within a study of T cells in Graves' hyperthyroidism and ophthalmopathy. The source material, RNA transcripts, was used to amplify TCR beta CDR3 regions. Researchers ran a first-round RT-PCR on the TCR CDR3 using the HTBI primer set. TCRdb re-derived calls from the multiplex PCR reads in MiXCR, one entry per CDR3 protein. Of 450,000 to 650,000 distinct CDR3 sequences listed, roughly 18% are singletons. This clonotype has only one observation. The V gene's germline CDR1 is MGHRA and CDR2 YSYEKL. Trimming shortened V by 10 bases and J by 2 bases, and 20 bases separated the two germline ends. This CDR3 is built from 16 residues.

The chain links TRBV4-1 to TRBJ2-2, with no clear D. The source of this sequence is a woman aged 18 to 35 with Graves' ophthalmopathy. What was sequenced was blood. The CDR3 DNA reads TGCGCCACCAGTCCTCAGGTGATTCTTAACACCGGGGAGCTGTTTTTT. Protein product: CATSPQVILNTGELFF.